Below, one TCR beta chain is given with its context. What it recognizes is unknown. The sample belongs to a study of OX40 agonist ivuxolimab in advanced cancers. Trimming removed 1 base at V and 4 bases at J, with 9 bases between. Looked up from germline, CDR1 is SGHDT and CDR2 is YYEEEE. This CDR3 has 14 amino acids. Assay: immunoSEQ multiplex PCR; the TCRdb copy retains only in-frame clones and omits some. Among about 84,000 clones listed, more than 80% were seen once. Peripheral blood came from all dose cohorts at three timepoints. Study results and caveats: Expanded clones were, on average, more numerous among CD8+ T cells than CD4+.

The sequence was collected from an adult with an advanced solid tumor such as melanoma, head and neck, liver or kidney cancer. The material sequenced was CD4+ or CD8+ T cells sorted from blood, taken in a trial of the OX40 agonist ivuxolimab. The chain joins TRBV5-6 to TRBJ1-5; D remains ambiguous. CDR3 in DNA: TGTGCCAGCAGCTTGATAGGCGGAAATCAGCCCCAGCATTTT. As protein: CASSLIGGNQPQHF. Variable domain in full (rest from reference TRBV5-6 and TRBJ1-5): DAGVTQSPTHLIKTRGQQVTLRCSPKSGHDTVSWYQQALGQGPQFIFQYYEEEERQRGNFPDRFSGHQFPNYSSELNVNALLLGDSALYLCASSLIGGNQPQHFGDGTRLSIL.